This T cell receptor beta chain was found in a study of blood T cell repertoires in COVID-19. Overall study: The origin of the acute and convalescent COVID-19 samples was the United States, Italy and Spain.

The assay was immunoSEQ multiplex PCR, and TCRdb's table has in-frame clones only and misses some. The sample has a few hundred thousand clones, 81% seen once. Sequencing was performed on peripheral blood. The TCR comes from a human donor with acute or convalescent COVID-19. The donor label of this sample is uncertain.

CDR3 coding DNA: TGTGCCAGCAGCCTTTACAGGGACCTGAACACTGAAGCTTTCTTT. Residues: CASSLYRDLNTEAFF. The J gene is TRBJ1-1, the V gene TRBV27, with D tentatively TRBD1 (6 bases). The V gene's germline CDR1 is MNHEY and CDR2 SMNVEV (reference sequence). V lost 6 bases, J lost 0 bases, and 14 bases lay in between. The CDR3 extends over 15 amino acids.